This is a list of T cell receptor beta chains from one sample in a study of CD8 T cells in ankylosing spondylitis. Each CDR3 protein is one row after TCRdb ran MiXCR on the 5' RACE reads. The sample records roughly 90,000 distinct CDR3 sequences, about 8.5% being singletons. Sequenced sample: blood, either unsorted or a sorted T cell fraction (not recorded which). The receptors stem from a male donor with ankylosing spondylitis or in good health (not recorded which). Each CDR3 is given with its conserved first and last residue. The D gene is left open where the match is weak. Rows give clone size only sometimes, using once, few, many, or a class for an expanded clone.

>TRBV5-1|TRBJ1-2|-|-
CASSPRRDSNYGYTF
TGCGCCAGCAGCCCCCGTCGAGATTCAAACTATGGCTACACCTTC
>TRBV7-9|TRBJ2-7|TRBD2|many
CASSLGSGSADF
TGTGCCAGCAGCTTAGGTAGCGGGAGTGCCGACTTC
>TRBV4-2|TRBJ2-1|-|many
CASSQEGELHNEQFF
TGTGCCAGCAGCCAAGAGGGCGAGTTGCACAATGAGCAGTTCTTC
>TRBV24-1|TRBJ2-1|-|many
CATSDPGRGDNEQFF
TGTGCCACCAGTGACCCGGGGCGAGGGGACAATGAGCAGTTCTTC
>TRBV18|TRBJ1-1|-|many
CASSPEGSGNTEAFF
TGTGCCAGCTCACCGGAAGGGTCAGGGAACACTGAAGCTTTCTTT
>TRBV20-1|TRBJ2-7|TRBD2|many
CSAPTTGGNEQYF
TGCAGTGCACCGACAACCGGGGGGAACGAGCAGTACTTC
>TRBV2|TRBJ1-1|-|-
CASSEASRDTEAFF
TGTGCCAGCAGTGAAGCGTCCAGGGACACTGAAGCTTTCTTT
>TRBV6-2/TRBV6-3|TRBJ2-5|TRBD1|many
CASSLAGGQTQYF
TGTGCCAGCAGTTTGGCAGGGGGACAGACCCAGTACTTC
>TRBV11-3|TRBJ1-1|-|many
CASSQRRKGMNTEAFF
TGTGCCAGCAGCCAAAGGAGGAAAGGGATGAACACTGAAGCTTTCTTT
>TRBV7-8|TRBJ1-2|TRBD1|many
CASTDTIGQENYGYTF
TGTGCCAGCACCGATACCATTGGACAGGAGAACTATGGCTACACCTTC
>TRBV7-2|TRBJ2-3|TRBD2|many
CASSLIAGASGDTQYF
TGTGCCAGCAGCCTTATAGCGGGGGCTTCGGGGGATACGCAGTATTTT
>TRBV7-2|TRBJ1-6|-|many
CASSSISRGGKSNSPLHF
TGTGCCAGCAGCTCCATTTCCCGGGGAGGGAAGAGTAATTCACCCCTCCACTTT
>TRBV20-1|TRBJ1-1|TRBD1|many
CSARSPGGITEAFF
TGCAGTGCTAGAAGCCCAGGGGGCATCACTGAAGCTTTCTTT
>TRBV7-3|TRBJ1-1|-|few
CASSLQGYDTEAFF
TGTGCCAGCAGCTTACAGGGGTATGACACTGAAGCTTTCTTT
>TRBV18|TRBJ1-6|TRBD1|many
CASSPGQGGSPLHF
TGTGCCAGCTCACCGGGACAGGGCGGCTCACCCCTCCACTTT
>TRBV10-2|TRBJ2-1|-|medium-sized
CASSEEGPTNEQFF
TGCGCCAGCAGTGAGGAGGGGCCGACGAATGAGCAGTTCTTC
>TRBV25-1|TRBJ2-1|-|few
CASSDHAGEQFF
TGTGCCAGCAGTGATCACGCGGGTGAGCAGTTCTTC
>TRBV27|TRBJ1-6|-|many
CASSLARLGSPLHF
TGTGCCAGCAGTTTGGCCAGGTTGGGGTCACCCCTCCACTTT
>TRBV9|TRBJ2-7|-|many
CASSVASGFEQYF
TGTGCCAGCAGCGTAGCCTCAGGGTTCGAGCAGTACTTC
>TRBV5-5|TRBJ2-2|TRBD1|many
CASRLRDRGITGELFF
TGTGCCAGCAGATTACGTGACAGGGGAATCACCGGGGAGCTGTTTTTT
>TRBV20-1|TRBJ1-4|-|once
CSARAGNEKLFF
TGCAGTGCTAGGGCAGGAAACGAAAAACTGTTTTTT
>TRBV29-1|TRBJ2-1|-|many
CIGDGLLNEQFF
TGCATCGGTGACGGACTTCTAAATGAGCAGTTCTTC